The clone carrying this TCR beta chain was picked up one time. Its antigen is unidentified. The data were obtained in a study of cytomegalovirus exposure and HLA in healthy donors. General study findings and limits: Later analysis placed DRB1 highest and HLA-C lowest in TCR association rates, which differed by HLA locus. Reportedly, diagnosis of cytomegalovirus status by the classifier showed high specificity and sensitivity.

The CDR3 has 15 amino acids. V was pared by 5 bases and J by 0 bases, with 12 bases between. Germline-derived CDR1 and CDR2 are KGHSH and LQKENI. PCR employed 60 Vbeta and 13 Jbeta primers. Clones were sequenced by immunoSEQ multiplex PCR, and TCRdb holds only the in-frame ones, with some missing. The sample lists around 100,000 clones, under 85% occurring once. V is TRBV18 and J is TRBJ2-3; D might be TRBD2 (5 bases). Input material: PBMCs. The sequence derives from a middle-aged woman in good health and CMV-seropositive. In DNA, the CDR3 is TGTGCCAGCTCAGCTTTAGCGCAAAGCACAGATACGCAGTATTTT. Its translation: CASSALAQSTDTQYF.